This T cell receptor (beta chain) was obtained from a study of regulatory T cells in long-lasting Graves disease. Time point denoted: newly diagnosed GD, antithyroid drugs for less than 3 months. The TCR library was made from RNA that had been extracted from PBMCs in TRIzol. This CDR3 region has 12 residues. Deletions cut 7 bases from V and 3 bases from J, with 6 bases between. Germline assignment: CDR1 MNHNS and CDR2 SASEGT. Researchers made TCR beta libraries by using iRepertoire HTBI primers and running Arm-PCR on CDR3 regions. TCRdb ran MiXCR on the multiplex PCR reads and lists one entry per CDR3 protein. The sample carries around 500,000 distinct CDR3 sequences, around 15% recorded once. This clonotype turned up a few times. These same data were also listed under a study on T cells in Graves' hyperthyroidism and ophthalmopathy.

Sequenced material: peripheral blood mononuclear cells (PBMCs), taken at new diagnosis, from a patient treated with antithyroid drugs. This clonotype was obtained from a woman between 40 and 65 years old with Graves disease. The chain couples TRBV6-1 to TRBJ1-4; D not certain. The CDR3 sequence is CASKAANEKLFF. The CDR3 DNA reads as TGTGCCAGCAAAGCGGCTAATGAAAAACTGTTTTTT.